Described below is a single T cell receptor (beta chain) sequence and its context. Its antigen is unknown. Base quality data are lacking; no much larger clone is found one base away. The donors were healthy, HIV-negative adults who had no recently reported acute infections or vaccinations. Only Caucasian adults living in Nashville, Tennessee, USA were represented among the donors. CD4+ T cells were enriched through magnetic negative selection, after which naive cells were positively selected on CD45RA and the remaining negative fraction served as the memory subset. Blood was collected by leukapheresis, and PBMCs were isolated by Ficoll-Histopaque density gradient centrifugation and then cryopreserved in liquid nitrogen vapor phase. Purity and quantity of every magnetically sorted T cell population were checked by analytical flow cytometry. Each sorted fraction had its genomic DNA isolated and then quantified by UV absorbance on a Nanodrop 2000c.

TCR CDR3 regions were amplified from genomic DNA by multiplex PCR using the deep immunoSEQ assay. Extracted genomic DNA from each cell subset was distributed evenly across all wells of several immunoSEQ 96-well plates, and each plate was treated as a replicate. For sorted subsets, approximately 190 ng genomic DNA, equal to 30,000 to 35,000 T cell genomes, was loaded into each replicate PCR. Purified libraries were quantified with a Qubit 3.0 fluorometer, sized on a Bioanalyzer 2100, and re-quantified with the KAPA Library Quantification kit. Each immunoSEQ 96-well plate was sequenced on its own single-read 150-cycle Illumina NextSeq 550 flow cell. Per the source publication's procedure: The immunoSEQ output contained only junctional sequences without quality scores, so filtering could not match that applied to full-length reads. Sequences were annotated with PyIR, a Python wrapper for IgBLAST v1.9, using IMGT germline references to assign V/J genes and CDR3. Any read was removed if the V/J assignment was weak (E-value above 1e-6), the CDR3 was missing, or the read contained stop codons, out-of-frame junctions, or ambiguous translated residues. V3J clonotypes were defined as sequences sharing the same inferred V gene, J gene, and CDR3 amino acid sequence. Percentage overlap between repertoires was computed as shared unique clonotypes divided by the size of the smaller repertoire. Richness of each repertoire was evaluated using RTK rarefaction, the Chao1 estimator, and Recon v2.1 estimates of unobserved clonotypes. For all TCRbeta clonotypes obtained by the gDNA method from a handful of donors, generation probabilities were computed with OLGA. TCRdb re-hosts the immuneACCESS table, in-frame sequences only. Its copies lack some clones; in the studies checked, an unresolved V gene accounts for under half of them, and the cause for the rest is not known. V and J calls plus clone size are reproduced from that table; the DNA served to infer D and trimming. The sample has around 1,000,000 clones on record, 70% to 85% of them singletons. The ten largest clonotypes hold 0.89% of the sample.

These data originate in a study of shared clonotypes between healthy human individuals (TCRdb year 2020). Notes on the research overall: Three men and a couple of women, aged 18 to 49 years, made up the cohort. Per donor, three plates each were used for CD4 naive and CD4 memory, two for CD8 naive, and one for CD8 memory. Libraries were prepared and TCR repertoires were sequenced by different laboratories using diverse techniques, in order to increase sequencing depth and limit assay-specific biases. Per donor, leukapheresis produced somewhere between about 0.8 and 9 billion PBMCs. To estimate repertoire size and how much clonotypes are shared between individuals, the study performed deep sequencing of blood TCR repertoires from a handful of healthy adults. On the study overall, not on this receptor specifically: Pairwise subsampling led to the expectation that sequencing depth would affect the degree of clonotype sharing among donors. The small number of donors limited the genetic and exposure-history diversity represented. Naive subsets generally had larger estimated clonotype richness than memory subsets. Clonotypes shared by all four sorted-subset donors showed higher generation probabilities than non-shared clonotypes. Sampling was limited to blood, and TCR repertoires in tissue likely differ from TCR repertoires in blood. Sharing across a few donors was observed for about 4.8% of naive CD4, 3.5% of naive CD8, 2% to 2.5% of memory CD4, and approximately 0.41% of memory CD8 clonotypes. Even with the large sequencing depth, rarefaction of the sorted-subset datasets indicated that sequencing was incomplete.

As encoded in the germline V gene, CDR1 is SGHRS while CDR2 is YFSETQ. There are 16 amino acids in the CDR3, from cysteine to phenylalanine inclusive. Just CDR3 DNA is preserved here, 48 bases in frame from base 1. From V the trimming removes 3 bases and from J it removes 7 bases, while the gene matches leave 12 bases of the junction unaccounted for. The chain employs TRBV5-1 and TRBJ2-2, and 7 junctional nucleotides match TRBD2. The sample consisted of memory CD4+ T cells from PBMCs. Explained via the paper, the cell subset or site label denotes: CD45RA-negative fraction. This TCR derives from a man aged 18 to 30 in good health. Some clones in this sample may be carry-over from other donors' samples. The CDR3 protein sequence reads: CASSSLAAGAVGELFF. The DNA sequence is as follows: TGCGCCAGCAGCTCCTTAGCGGCGGGAGCGGTCGGGGAGCTGTTTTTT.